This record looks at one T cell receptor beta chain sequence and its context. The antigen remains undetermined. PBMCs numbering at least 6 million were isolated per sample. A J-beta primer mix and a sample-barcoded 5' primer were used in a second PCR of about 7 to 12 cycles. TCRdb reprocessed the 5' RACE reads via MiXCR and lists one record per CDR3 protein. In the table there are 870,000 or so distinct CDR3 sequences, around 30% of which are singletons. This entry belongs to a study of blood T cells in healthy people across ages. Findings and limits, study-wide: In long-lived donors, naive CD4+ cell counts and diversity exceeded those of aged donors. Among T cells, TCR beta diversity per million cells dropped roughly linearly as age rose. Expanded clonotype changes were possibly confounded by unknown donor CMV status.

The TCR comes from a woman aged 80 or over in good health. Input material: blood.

The CDR3 region has the DNA TGTGCCAGCAGTCTTTCCGATGGGACAGGGGAACAGCCCCAGCATTTT. Its translation is CASSLSDGTGEQPQHF. The chain carries TRBV6-2 or TRBV6-3 and TRBJ1-5; TRBD1 matches at 10 bases. This CDR3 region has 16 residues. From germline, CDR1 is MNHEY and CDR2 SVGEGT. V lost 5 bases to trimming and J lost 7 bases; unmatched junction nucleotides: 11.